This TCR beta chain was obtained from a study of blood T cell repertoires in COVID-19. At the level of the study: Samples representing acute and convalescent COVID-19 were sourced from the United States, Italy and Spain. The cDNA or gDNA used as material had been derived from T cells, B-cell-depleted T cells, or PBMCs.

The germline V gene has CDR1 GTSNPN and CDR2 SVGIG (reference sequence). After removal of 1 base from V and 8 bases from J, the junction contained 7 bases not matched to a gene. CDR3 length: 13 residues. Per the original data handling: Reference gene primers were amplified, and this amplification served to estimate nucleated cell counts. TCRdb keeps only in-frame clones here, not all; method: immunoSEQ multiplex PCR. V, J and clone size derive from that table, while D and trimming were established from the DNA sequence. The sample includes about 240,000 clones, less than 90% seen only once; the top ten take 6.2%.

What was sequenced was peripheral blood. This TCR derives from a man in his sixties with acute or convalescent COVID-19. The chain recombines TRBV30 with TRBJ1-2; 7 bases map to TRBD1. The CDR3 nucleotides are TGTGCCTGGAGTGCTCAGGGGGGTAGCGGCTACACCTTC. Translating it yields CAWSAQGGSGYTF.